This T cell receptor (beta chain) was observed in a study of cytomegalovirus exposure and HLA in healthy donors. The overall study: Most donors, 80% to 90% of more than 300 genotyped, fell in the Caucasian-associated ancestry cluster.

This CDR3 spans 16 amino acids. In germline, CDR1 is SGHVS, CDR2 FQNEAQ. Deletions cut 1 base from V and 2 bases from J, with 15 bases between. It was with 60 Vbeta and 13 Jbeta primers that the PCR ran. Assay used: immunoSEQ multiplex PCR; TCRdb lists only in-frame clones, some missing. The repertoire consists of approximately 220,000 clones, with roughly 83% occurring once and the leading ten covering more than 0.6%. This TCR derives from a boy younger than 10 in good health and CMV-seronegative. The material sequenced was PBMCs. The gene calls are TRBV7-8 and TRBJ2-7, with D unresolved. The CDR3 coding sequence is TGTGCCAGCAGCTTAGGGGCCCGGCTCGCCCCCTACGAGCAGTACTTC. Amino acid sequence: CASSLGARLAPYEQYF.